The rows below give T cell receptor beta chains drawn from one sample of a study of regulatory T cells in long-lasting Graves disease. TCRdb reanalysed the multiplex PCR reads using MiXCR and keeps one entry per CDR3 protein. Of a few hundred thousand distinct CDR3 sequences listed, about 25% are singletons. Sequenced material: peripheral blood mononuclear cells (PBMCs), taken when the disease was refractory, from a patient treated with antithyroid drugs. The receptors come from a female donor with Graves disease. Both conserved end residues are part of each CDR3. D genes are given only for firm matches. Not all rows give a size; the values are once, few, many and, for expanded clones, a class.

v_gene,j_gene,abundance,d_gene,CDR3aa,CDR3nt
TRBV6-2/TRBV6-3,TRBJ2-7,many,-,CASSYEGKGDEQYF,TGTGCCAGCAGTTATGAAGGGAAGGGTGACGAGCAGTACTTC
TRBV5-1,TRBJ2-4,-,-,CASSLDDPHRNIQYF,TGCGCCAGCAGCTTGGACGACCCCCATAGGAACATTCAGTACTTC
TRBV7-2,TRBJ2-4,-,TRBD1,CASSYRQGDFNIQYF,TGTGCCAGCAGCTATAGACAGGGGGATTTCAACATTCAGTACTTC
TRBV12-3/TRBV12-4,TRBJ2-7,-,TRBD1,CASSFSPGTVVYEQYF,TGTGCCAGCAGTTTTAGTCCCGGGACAGTCGTCTACGAGCAGTACTTC
TRBV7-2,TRBJ2-7,few,TRBD1,CASSLPGTGLYEQYF,TGTGCCAGCAGCTTGCCCGGGACAGGTTTATACGAGCAGTACTTC
TRBV7-2,TRBJ2-3,-,TRBD2,CASSLDMGLAGGSQYF,TGTGCCAGCAGCTTAGATATGGGACTAGCGGGAGGCTCACAGTATTTT
TRBV20-1,TRBJ1-6,few,-,CSAKVRGDSPLHF,TGCAGTGCTAAAGTGAGAGGGGATTCACCCCTCCACTTT
TRBV2,TRBJ2-7,many,-,CASSSQPRSSYEQYF,TGTGCCAGCAGCAGCCAACCCCGGAGCTCCTACGAGCAGTACTTC
TRBV19,TRBJ1-1,few,-,CASSIFLNTEAFF,TGTGCCAGTAGTATTTTTCTGAACACTGAAGCTTTCTTT
TRBV10-3,TRBJ1-2,-,-,CAVSELRESNYTF,TGTGCCGTCAGTGAGCTTCGCGAATCTAACTACACCTTC
TRBV19,TRBJ2-7,few,TRBD2,CATSTSGRNSYEQYF,TGTGCCACCTCAACTAGCGGGAGGAACTCCTACGAGCAGTACTTC
TRBV27,TRBJ2-5,few,TRBD1,CASRMTGNGETQYF,TGTGCCAGCAGAATGACAGGGAATGGGGAGACCCAGTACTTC
TRBV6-1,TRBJ1-5,-,TRBD1,CASFLAGQGVQPQHF,TGTGCCAGCTTTCTAGCGGGACAGGGCGTTCAGCCCCAGCATTTT
TRBV2,TRBJ1-5,many,-,CASIEGPAPNQPQHF,TGTGCCAGCATAGAGGGGCCGGCTCCCAATCAGCCCCAGCATTTT
TRBV28,TRBJ2-4,many,TRBD2,CASSLTSVGDIQYF,TGTGCCAGCAGTTTGACTAGCGTCGGAGACATTCAGTACTTC
TRBV18,TRBJ1-1,-,-,CASSPSGQGTAEAFF,TGTGCCAGCTCACCATCGGGTCAGGGGACGGCTGAAGCTTTCTTT
TRBV20-1,TRBJ1-4,many,-,CSARPGGATNEKLFF,TGCAGTGCTAGACCCGGGGGGGCAACTAATGAAAAACTGTTTTTT
TRBV9,TRBJ1-4,-,-,CASSDGGGTNEKLFF,TGTGCCAGCAGCGATGGAGGGGGAACTAATGAAAAACTGTTTTTT
TRBV9,TRBJ1-3,few,-,CASSVGGRTSGNTIYF,TGTGCCAGCAGCGTAGGCGGCAGGACCTCTGGAAACACCATATATTTT
TRBV15,TRBJ2-5,few,TRBD2,CATSRGGTSGEAETQYF,TGTGCCACCAGCAGAGGGGGGACTAGCGGGGAAGCGGAGACCCAGTACTTC
TRBV2,TRBJ1-1,few,-,CASTSFRGTRRSAFF,TGTGCCAGCACAAGCTTTCGGGGGACGAGGCGATCTGCTTTCTTT
TRBV12-5,TRBJ2-3,-,-,CASGSIVQQYF,TGTGCTAGTGGTTCTATCGTCCAACAGTATTTT
TRBV2,TRBJ2-7,few,-,CASSGPGRRAYEQYF,TGTGCCAGCAGTGGACCGGGACGGCGAGCCTACGAGCAGTACTTC
TRBV30,TRBJ1-1,-,-,CAWSAPRGTPNTEAFF,TGTGCCTGGAGTGCACCAAGAGGGACACCGAACACTGAAGCTTTCTTT
TRBV6-1,TRBJ1-1,many,-,CASSESLVPGSAFF,TGTGCCAGCAGTGAAAGTCTCGTGCCAGGGAGCGCTTTCTTT
TRBV7-2,TRBJ2-7,many,-,CASSLMISYEQYF,TGTGCCAGCAGCTTAATGATCTCCTACGAGCAGTACTTC
TRBV20-1,TRBJ2-7,-,TRBD2,CSARDVREAPYEQYF,TGCAGTGCTAGAGACGTGCGGGAGGCTCCCTACGAGCAGTACTTC
TRBV6-2/TRBV6-3,TRBJ1-1,many,-,CASSYSPMNTEAFF,TGTGCCAGCAGTTACTCCCCAATGAACACTGAAGCTTTCTTT
TRBV2,TRBJ1-1,-,TRBD1,CASSAGQENTEAFF,TGTGCCAGCAGTGCCGGACAGGAGAACACTGAAGCTTTCTTT
TRBV7-2,TRBJ2-7,few,TRBD1,CASSSGGLEQYF,TGTGCCAGCAGCTCAGGGGGCCTCGAGCAGTACTTC
TRBV5-1,TRBJ2-7,once,-,CASSSGWATYEQYF,TGCGCCAGCAGTTCTGGGTGGGCTACCTACGAGCAGTACTTC
TRBV19,TRBJ1-5,few,TRBD1,CASSLQGAQANQPQHF,TGTGCCAGTAGTTTACAGGGGGCGCAAGCCAATCAGCCCCAGCATTTT
TRBV6-2/TRBV6-3,TRBJ2-7,few,-,CASSAWGSQYEQYF,TGTGCCAGCAGTGCCTGGGGGAGTCAGTACGAGCAGTACTTC